This is a list of T cell receptor beta chains from one sample in a study of cytomegalovirus exposure and HLA in healthy donors. The method was immunoSEQ multiplex PCR; TCRdb's version includes in-frame clones alone and lacks a portion of them. The data show roughly 130,000 clones, with around 65% seen just once and more than 1.5% held by the top ten. Sample: PBMCs. The receptors derive from a man aged 18 to 30 in good health and CMV-seronegative. Each CDR3 is given with its conserved first and last residue. D genes are given only for firm matches. Expanded clones get a size class; other rows say once, few or many, or leave the size out.

TRBJ1-3	-	16	-	TRBV4-2	CASSLTRTGSGNTIYF	TGTGCCAGCAGCCTGACCCGTACGGGGTCTGGAAACACCATATATTTT
TRBJ2-2	TRBD1	16	few	TRBV19	CASSMGQATNTGELFF	TGTGCCAGTAGTATGGGACAGGCAACGAACACCGGGGAGCTGTTTTTT
TRBJ2-4	-	17	-	TRBV5-6	CASSLVPSSGTKNIQYF	TGTGCCAGCAGCTTGGTACCGTCCTCGGGGACCAAAAACATTCAGTACTTC
TRBJ2-7	TRBD2	15	-	TRBV4-3	CASSQEAGAFYEQYF	TGCGCCAGCAGCCAAGAAGCGGGGGCGTTCTACGAGCAGTACTTC
TRBJ2-5	-	14	-	TRBV6-5	CASSPRGDQETQYF	TGTGCCAGCAGCCCAAGGGGCGACCAAGAGACCCAGTACTTC
TRBJ2-7	-	14	few	TRBV30	CAWRPGLHSYEQYF	TGTGCCTGGAGGCCGGGACTCCACTCCTACGAGCAGTACTTC
TRBJ2-1	-	14	few	TRBV5-1	CASSRGTYYNEQFF	TGCGCCAGCAGCAGAGGGACTTACTACAATGAGCAGTTCTTC
TRBJ2-2	TRBD1	14	-	TRBV6-1	CASSLDRVAGELFF	TGTGCCAGCAGTTTGGACAGGGTCGCCGGGGAGCTGTTTTTT
TRBJ2-3	-	11	-	TRBV19	CASSNAGTQYF	TGTGCCAGTAGTAACGCGGGTACGCAGTATTTT
TRBJ2-6	-	16	-	TRBV11-2	CASSLPNIAGANVLTF	TGTGCCAGCAGCCTCCCCAACATAGCCGGGGCCAACGTCCTGACTTTC
TRBJ2-1	-	13	few	TRBV7-2	CASHLLRGSEQFF	TGTGCCAGCCACCTTCTTAGGGGGAGTGAGCAGTTCTTC
TRBJ1-4	TRBD1	14	few	TRBV28	CASSSATGSEKLFF	TGTGCCAGCAGTTCAGCGACAGGGTCGGAAAAACTGTTTTTT
TRBJ2-5	TRBD1	16	-	TRBV5-1	CASSFQTGGRQETQYF	TGCGCCAGCAGCTTTCAGACAGGGGGGCGGCAAGAGACCCAGTACTTC
TRBJ2-5	-	13	few	TRBV9	CASSVRTGETQYF	TGTGCCAGCAGCGTACGGACTGGAGAGACCCAGTACTTC
TRBJ1-2	-	15	-	TRBV7-8	CASSPNRLGNYGYTF	TGTGCCAGCAGCCCCAACAGGTTGGGGAACTATGGCTACACCTTC
TRBJ2-7	TRBD2	16	-	TRBV19	CASSRRGSGGFYEQYF	TGTGCCAGTAGCCGACGGGGTAGCGGGGGTTTCTACGAGCAGTACTTC
TRBJ1-2	TRBD1	15	-	TRBV4-2	CASSPGIRDRAGYTF	TGTGCCAGCAGTCCAGGTATCAGGGACAGGGCTGGCTACACCTTC
TRBJ2-7	TRBD2	12	-	TRBV9	CASSASGGEQYF	TGTGCCAGCAGCGCCTCGGGGGGCGAGCAGTACTTC